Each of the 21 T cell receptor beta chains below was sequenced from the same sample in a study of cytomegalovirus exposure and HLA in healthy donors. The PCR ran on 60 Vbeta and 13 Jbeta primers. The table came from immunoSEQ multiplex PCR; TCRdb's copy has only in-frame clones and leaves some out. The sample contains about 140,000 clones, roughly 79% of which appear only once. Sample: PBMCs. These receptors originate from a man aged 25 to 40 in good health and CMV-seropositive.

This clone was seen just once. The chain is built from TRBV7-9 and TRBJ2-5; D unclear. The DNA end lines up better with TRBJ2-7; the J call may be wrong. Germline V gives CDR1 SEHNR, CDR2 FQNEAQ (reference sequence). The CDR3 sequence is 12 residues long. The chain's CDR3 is CASSLGTYEQYF. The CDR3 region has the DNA TGTGCCAGCAGCTTAGGTACCTACGAGCAGTACTTC.

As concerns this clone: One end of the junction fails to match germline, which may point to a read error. CDR3 region: CSSSLGRETQYF. The CDR3 DNA reads TGTTCCAGCAGCTTAGGTCGGGAGACCCAGTACTTC. The chain joins TRBV7-9 to TRBJ2-5; D is unclear. Germline loops: CDR1 SEHNR, CDR2 FQNEAQ (reference sequence). CDR3 length: 12 amino acids.

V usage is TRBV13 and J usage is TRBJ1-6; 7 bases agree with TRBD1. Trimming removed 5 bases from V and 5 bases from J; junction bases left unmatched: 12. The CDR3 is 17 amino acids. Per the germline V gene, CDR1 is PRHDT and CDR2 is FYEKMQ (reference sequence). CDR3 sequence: CASSARTGVLNNSPLHF. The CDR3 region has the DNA TGTGCCAGCAGCGCCCGAACAGGGGTGCTGAATAATTCACCCCTCCACTTT.

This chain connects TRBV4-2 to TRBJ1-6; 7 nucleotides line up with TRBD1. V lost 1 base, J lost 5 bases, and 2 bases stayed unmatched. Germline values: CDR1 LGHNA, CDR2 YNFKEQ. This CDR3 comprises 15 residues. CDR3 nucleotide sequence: TGTGCCAGCAGCCAAGGGGACAGCAATAATTCACCCCTCCACTTT. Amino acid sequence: CASSQGDSNNSPLHF.

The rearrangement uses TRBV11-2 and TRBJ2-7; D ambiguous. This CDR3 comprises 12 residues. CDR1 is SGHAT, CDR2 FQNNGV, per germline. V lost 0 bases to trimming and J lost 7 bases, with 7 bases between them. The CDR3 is CASSLDPGEQYF. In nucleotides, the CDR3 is TGTGCCAGCAGCTTAGACCCCGGGGAGCAGTACTTC.

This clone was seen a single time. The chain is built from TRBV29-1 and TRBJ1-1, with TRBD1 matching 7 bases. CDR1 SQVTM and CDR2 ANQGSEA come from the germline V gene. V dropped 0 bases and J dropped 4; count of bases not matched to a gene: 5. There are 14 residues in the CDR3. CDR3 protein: CSVEDLPGGTEAFF. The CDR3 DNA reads TGCAGCGTTGAAGATCTCCCAGGGGGCACTGAAGCTTTCTTT.

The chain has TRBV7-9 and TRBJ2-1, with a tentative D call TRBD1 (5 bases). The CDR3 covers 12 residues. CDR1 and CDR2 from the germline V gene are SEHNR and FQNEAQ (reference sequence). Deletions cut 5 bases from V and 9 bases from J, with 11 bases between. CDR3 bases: TGTGCCAGCAGCGCTCAGGGCGCTGAGCAGTTCTTC. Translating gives CASSAQGAEQFF.

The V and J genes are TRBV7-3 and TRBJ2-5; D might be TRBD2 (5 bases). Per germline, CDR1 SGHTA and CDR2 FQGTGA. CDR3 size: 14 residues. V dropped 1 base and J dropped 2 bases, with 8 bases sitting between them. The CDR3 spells CASSLNGLQETQYF. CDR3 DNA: TGTGCCAGCAGCTTAAATGGACTGCAAGAGACCCAGTACTTC.

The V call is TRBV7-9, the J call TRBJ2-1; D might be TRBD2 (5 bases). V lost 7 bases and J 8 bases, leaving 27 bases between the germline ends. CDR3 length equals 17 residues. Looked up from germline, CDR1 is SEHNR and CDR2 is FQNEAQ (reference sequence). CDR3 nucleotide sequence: TGTGCCAGCACCTTGGGCGTCCAGCGGCTGGGAGTGGATGAGCAGTTCTTC. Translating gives CASTLGVQRLGVDEQFF.

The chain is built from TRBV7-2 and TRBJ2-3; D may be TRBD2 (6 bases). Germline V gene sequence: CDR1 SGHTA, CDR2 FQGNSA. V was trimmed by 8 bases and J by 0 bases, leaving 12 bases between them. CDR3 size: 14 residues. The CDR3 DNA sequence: TGTGCCAGCCAGAGCGGGCCTAGCACAGATACGCAGTATTTT. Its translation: CASQSGPSTDTQYF. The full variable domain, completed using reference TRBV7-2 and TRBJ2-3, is GAGVSQSPSNKVTEKGKDVELRCDPISGHTALYWYRQSLGQGLEFLIYFQGNSAPDKSGLPSDRFSAERTGGSVSTLTIQRTQQEDSAVYLCASQSGPSTDTQYFGPGTRLTVL.

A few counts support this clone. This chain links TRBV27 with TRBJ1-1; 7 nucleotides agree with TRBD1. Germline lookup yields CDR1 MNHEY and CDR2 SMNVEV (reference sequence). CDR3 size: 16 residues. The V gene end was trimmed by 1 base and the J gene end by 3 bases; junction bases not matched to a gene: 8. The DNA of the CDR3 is TGTGCCAGCAGTTTATTAGGGGGCCAGAGGGACACTGAAGCTTTCTTT. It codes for CASSLLGGQRDTEAFF.

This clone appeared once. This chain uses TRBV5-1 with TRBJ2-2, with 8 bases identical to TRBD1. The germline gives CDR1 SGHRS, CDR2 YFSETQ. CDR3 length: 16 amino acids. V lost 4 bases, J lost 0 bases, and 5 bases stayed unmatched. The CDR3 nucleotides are TGCGCCAGCAGCGGCGACAGGGGAACGAACACCGGGGAGCTGTTTTTT. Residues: CASSGDRGTNTGELFF.

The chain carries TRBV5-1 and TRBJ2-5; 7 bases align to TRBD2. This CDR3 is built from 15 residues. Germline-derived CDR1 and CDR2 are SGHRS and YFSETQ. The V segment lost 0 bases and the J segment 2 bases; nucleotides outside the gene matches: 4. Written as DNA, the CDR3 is TGCGCCAGCAGCTTGGTGGCGGGGGAGCAAGAGACCCAGTACTTC. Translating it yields CASSLVAGEQETQYF.

CDR3 sequence (DNA): TGTGCCAGCGTCAAGACAGGGAAAGGAAACACCATATATTTT. Protein product: CASVKTGKGNTIYF. The chain joins TRBV19 to TRBJ1-3; 7 nucleotides line up with TRBD1. The CDR3 is 14 residues long. Germline loops: CDR1 LNHDA, CDR2 SQIVND (reference sequence). V lost 9 bases and J lost 4; bases outside the gene matches: 9.

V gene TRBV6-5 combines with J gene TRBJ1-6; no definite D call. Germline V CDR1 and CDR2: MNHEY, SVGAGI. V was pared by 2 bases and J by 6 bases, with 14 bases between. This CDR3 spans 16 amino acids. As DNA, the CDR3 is TGTGCCAGCAGTTACCAGCGGGCTCCTGGTAATTCACCCCTCCACTTT. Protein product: CASSYQRAPGNSPLHF.

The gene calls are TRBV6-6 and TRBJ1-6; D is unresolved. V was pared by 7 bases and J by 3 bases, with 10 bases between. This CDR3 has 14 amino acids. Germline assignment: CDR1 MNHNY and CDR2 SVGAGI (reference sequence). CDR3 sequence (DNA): TGTGCCAGCACCTACAGTGACTATAATTCACCCCTCCACTTT. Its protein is CASTYSDYNSPLHF.

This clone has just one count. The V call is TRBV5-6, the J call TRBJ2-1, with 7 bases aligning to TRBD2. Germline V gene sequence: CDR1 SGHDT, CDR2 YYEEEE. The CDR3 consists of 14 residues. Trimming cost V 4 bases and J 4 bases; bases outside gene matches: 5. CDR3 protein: CASSPGGFYNEQFF. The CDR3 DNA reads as TGTGCCAGCAGCCCCGGGGGGTTTTACAATGAGCAGTTCTTC.

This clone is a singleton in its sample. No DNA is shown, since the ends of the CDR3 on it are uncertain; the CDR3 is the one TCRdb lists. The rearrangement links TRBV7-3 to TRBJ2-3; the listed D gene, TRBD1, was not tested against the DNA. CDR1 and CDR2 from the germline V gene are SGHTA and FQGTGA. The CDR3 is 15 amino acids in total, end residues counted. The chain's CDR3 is CASSRSGQGSDTQYF.

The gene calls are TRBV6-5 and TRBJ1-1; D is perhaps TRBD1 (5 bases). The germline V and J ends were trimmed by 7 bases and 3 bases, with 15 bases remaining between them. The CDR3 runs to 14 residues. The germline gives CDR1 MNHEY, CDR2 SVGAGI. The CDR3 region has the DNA TGTGCCAGCACCTCCTCCCGGGGGGACACTGAAGCTTTCTTT. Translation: CASTSSRGDTEAFF.

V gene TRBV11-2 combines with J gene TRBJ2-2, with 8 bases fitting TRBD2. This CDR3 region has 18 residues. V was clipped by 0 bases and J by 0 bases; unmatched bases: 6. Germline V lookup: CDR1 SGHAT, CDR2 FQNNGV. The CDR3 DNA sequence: TGTGCCAGCAGCTTAGACTTCGGGGGGGACGCGAACACCGGGGAGCTGTTTTTT. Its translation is CASSLDFGGDANTGELFF.

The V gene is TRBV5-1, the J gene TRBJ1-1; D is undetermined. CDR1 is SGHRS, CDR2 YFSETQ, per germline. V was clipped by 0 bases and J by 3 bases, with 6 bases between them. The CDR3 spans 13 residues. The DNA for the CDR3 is TGCGCCAGCAGCTTGGAACCGGACACTGAAGCTTTCTTT. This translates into CASSLEPDTEAFF.